This T cell receptor beta chain was obtained from a study of human T cells and chemical hapten exposure. Whole-study context: The study traced per-sample TCR yield variation mainly to small differences in pooled library volumes.

Unfractionated whole blood served as the source for total RNA extraction. Individual cDNA molecules each carried unique molecular identifiers attached by the library. TCRdb re-called the reads with MiXCR, one entry per CDR3 protein. The table has 120,000 or so distinct CDR3 sequences, over 7% seen once. Study observations and caveats: The study found that DPC sensitization did not change TCRs above 1 in 1000 frequency.

The CDR3 contains 11 residues. V lost 5 bases, J lost 6 bases, and 6 bases lay in between. This clonotype was seen only a few times. Antigen specificity is unknown. The specimen sequenced was whole blood. V is TRBV12-3 or TRBV12-4 and J is TRBJ2-3; a weak D match, TRBD2 (5 bases). The sequence came from a human donor in good health. Some clones in this sample may be carry-over from other donors' samples. CDR3 sequence (DNA): TGTGCCAGCAGTACGGGGGATACGCAGTATTTT. Amino acids: CASSTGDTQYF.